Listed here are 27 T cell receptor beta chains from one sample, sequenced in a study of memory CD4+ T cells and cytomegalovirus serostatus. TCRdb keeps only in-frame clones here, not all; method: immunoSEQ multiplex PCR. The sample lists 60,000 to 70,000 clones, roughly three quarters occurring once. Single viable CD3+CD4+CD8-CD45RO+ cells were sorted as the memory CD4+ T cells. The sequenced sample consisted of memory CD4+ T cells from blood. The receptors stem from an adult in good health and CMV-seropositive.

Only one count was recorded for this clone. Written as DNA, the CDR3 is TGTGCCAGCAGCTTCGGGGGACCCAGGACAGATACGCAGTATTTT. It is translated as CASSFGGPRTDTQYF. The rearrangement joins TRBV7-8 to TRBJ2-3, with D possibly being TRBD2 (6 bases). Germline V CDR1 and CDR2: SGHVS, FQNEAQ. V was trimmed by 3 bases and J by 3 bases, leaving 13 bases between them. CDR3 size: 15 residues.

The rearrangement uses TRBV9 and TRBJ2-5, with 11 bases that match TRBD2. Trimming took 5 bases from V and 5 from J; bases not matched to a gene: 8. Germline V gene data show CDR1 as SGDLS and CDR2 as YYNGEE. There are 15 residues in the CDR3. The CDR3 loop reads CASSVSGGGPETQYF. The CDR3, as DNA: TGTGCCAGCAGTGTTAGCGGGGGGGGCCCGGAGACCCAGTACTTC.

Concerning this clone itself: Germline is not matched at one junction end, which may reflect a read error. The chain employs TRBV18 and TRBJ2-1, with D perhaps TRBD1 or TRBD2 (6 bases each). Germline V gives CDR1 KGHSH, CDR2 LQKENI. This CDR3 contains 12 residues. The CDR3: CASSPPGGHTVF. CDR3 DNA sequence: TGTGCCAGCTCACCACCGGGGGGCCACACGGTCTTC.

About this clone: The missing conserved phenylalanine or tryptophan at the end of this CDR3 makes a read error likely. The DNA is left out, because the CDR3 cannot be placed on it with certainty; the CDR3 is given as TCRdb lists it. This chain connects TRBV6-1 to TRBJ2-7; TRBD1 reflects the table's D call only, with no check against the DNA. From its first to its last residue, the CDR3 has 13 amino acids. Germline values: CDR1 MNHNS, CDR2 SASEGT. CDR3 loop: CASSEAAHRGPLI.

The chain recombines TRBV6-5 with TRBJ2-1, with TRBD2 matching over 9 bases. The V segment lost 2 bases and the J segment 8 bases; nucleotides outside the gene matches: 7. The V gene's germline CDR1 is MNHEY and CDR2 SVGAGI. The CDR3 length is 15 residues. CDR3 protein: CASSYGGTSWYEQFF. Here the CDR3 DNA reads TGTGCCAGCAGTTACGGTGGGACTAGCTGGTATGAGCAGTTCTTC.

J is TRBJ2-5 and V is TRBV5-6; 8 bases agree with TRBD2. This CDR3 has 17 amino acids. The germline V gene has CDR1 SGHDT and CDR2 YYEEEE. V shed 4 bases, J shed 1 base, and the junction held 12 bases outside the gene matches. For the CDR3, the DNA is TGTGCCAGCAGCCTCTTCGGGGGGGAATCGGGCCAAGAGACCCAGTACTTC. Amino acid sequence: CASSLFGGESGQETQYF.

The J gene is TRBJ2-1, the V gene TRBV11-2, with D tentatively TRBD1 (6 bases). CDR1 SGHAT and CDR2 FQNNGV come from the germline V gene. This CDR3 contains 13 residues. The V and J ends lost 7 bases and 6 bases respectively, with 13 bases between them. In DNA, the CDR3 is TGTGCCAGCAACCTGGGGGCATCCAATGAGCAGTTCTTC. Translation: CASNLGASNEQFF.

The V call is TRBV30, the J call TRBJ1-2; 7 bases align to TRBD1. CDR1 GTSNPN and CDR2 SVGIG come from the germline V gene (reference sequence). The V and J ends lost 2 bases and 4 bases, in that order; junction bases with no gene match: 13. There are 16 residues in the CDR3. CDR3 sequence: CAWSWGGGDWVYGYTF. For the CDR3, the DNA is TGTGCCTGGAGTTGGGGAGGGGGCGACTGGGTCTATGGCTACACCTTC.

This chain links TRBV20-1 with TRBJ2-1; no reliable D call. CDR1 is DFQATT, CDR2 SNEGSKA, per germline (reference sequence). Trimming pared 3 bases from V and 7 bases from J, leaving 4 bases between. This CDR3 contains 10 residues. In DNA form, the CDR3 reads TGCAGTGCTAGTAGGAATGAGCAGTTCTTC. This gives the protein CSASRNEQFF.

This clone was counted between two and nine times. The chain is built from TRBV28 and TRBJ2-7; D not certain. CDR1 is MDHEN, CDR2 SYDVKM, per germline. This CDR3 region has 14 residues. The germline V and J ends were trimmed by 1 base and 3 bases, with 10 bases remaining between them. CDR3 protein: CASSLYNRFYEQYF. CDR3 nucleotide sequence: TGTGCCAGCAGTTTATACAACAGATTCTACGAGCAGTACTTC.

This clone was recorded once. The chain uses TRBV2 and TRBJ1-4, with 10 bases fitting TRBD1. The CDR3 is made up of 13 amino acids. The junction had 1 base not matched to a gene; V was cut back by 4 bases and J by 8 bases. Germline CDR1 SNHLY, CDR2 FYNNEI. CDR3 in DNA: TGTGCCAGCAGTGGGGACAGGGGAGAAAAACTGTTTTTT. Its protein product is CASSGDRGEKLFF.

The J gene is TRBJ2-7, the V gene TRBV5-1, with TRBD1 matching over 7 bases. This CDR3 region has 14 residues. Trimming cost V 4 bases and J 2 bases; bases outside gene matches: 6. Germline assignment: CDR1 SGHRS and CDR2 YFSETQ. CDR3 DNA sequence: TGCGCCAGCAGCGACAGGGTGGGGACCTACGAGCAGTACTTC. It codes for CASSDRVGTYEQYF.

Only a few counts were recorded for this clone. The chain links TRBV6-5 to TRBJ1-1; D is perhaps TRBD1 (6 bases). The CDR3 runs 14 residues. CDR1 is MNHEY and CDR2 is SVGAGI in the germline V gene. Trimming removed 7 bases at V and 5 bases at J, with 17 bases between. Written as DNA, the CDR3 is TGTGCCAGCACTACGGGGCAGGGGTTGACTGAAGCTTTCTTT. This codes for CASTTGQGLTEAFF.

The V call is TRBV2, the J call TRBJ2-1; D is possibly TRBD2 (6 bases). The germline V gene encodes CDR1 SNHLY and CDR2 FYNNEI. The CDR3 runs 16 residues. Deletions cut 1 base from V and 0 bases from J, with 10 bases between. CDR3 nucleotides: TGTGCCAGCAGTGAAGGCGTAGCGGCCTCCTACAATGAGCAGTTCTTC. It yields the protein CASSEGVAASYNEQFF.

With respect to this clone: Other DNA sequences of this sample code for an identical CDR3. V is TRBV2 and J is TRBJ1-5; 7 bases are shared with TRBD1. Trimming cost V 3 bases and J 4 bases; bases outside gene matches: 3. This CDR3 region has 14 residues. From germline, CDR1 is SNHLY and CDR2 FYNNEI. CDR3 nucleotide sequence: TGTGCCAGCAGTGAGGGACAGCGGAATCAGCCCCAGCATTTT. This translates into CASSEGQRNQPQHF.

This clone was found many times. This chain connects TRBV5-5 to TRBJ2-7, with a tentative D call TRBD1 (5 bases). The V and J ends lost 0 bases and 3 bases respectively, with 16 bases between them. Germline CDR1 and CDR2: SGHKS and YYEKEE (reference sequence). The CDR3 runs 16 residues. CDR3 sequence (DNA): TGTGCCAGCAGCTTGGATCCAGGGAACCAAAACTACGAGCAGTACTTC. It specifies CASSLDPGNQNYEQYF. The variable domain in full, completed from reference TRBV5-5 and TRBJ2-7, reads DAGVTQSPTHLIKTRGQQVTLRCSPISGHKSVSWYQQVLGQGPQFIFQYYEKEERGRGNFPDRFSARQFPNYSSELNVNALLLGDSALYLCASSLDPGNQNYEQYFGPGTRLTVT.

This clone was observed a handful of times. This chain uses TRBV29-1 with TRBJ2-1, with D hard to call. This CDR3 region has 12 residues. Germline lookup yields CDR1 SQVTM and CDR2 ANQGSEA. V lost 3 bases and J 2 bases, leaving 5 bases between the germline ends. CDR3: CSVDRTYNEQFF. The DNA of the CDR3 is TGCAGCGTTGACAGGACCTACAATGAGCAGTTCTTC.

The chain is built from TRBV28 and TRBJ1-5; 9 bases line up with TRBD1. CDR3 length: 15 amino acids. The ends lost 7 bases at V and 6 bases at J; junction bases unmatched: 10. CDR1 MDHEN and CDR2 SYDVKM come from the germline V gene. The CDR3 region is CASILAGTGFQPQHF. The CDR3 DNA follows: TGTGCCAGCATCCTCGCCGGGACAGGGTTTCAGCCCCAGCATTTT.

The V gene is TRBV18, the J gene TRBJ2-7; 7 bases line up with TRBD1. Trimming removed 4 bases from V and 5 bases from J; junction bases left unmatched: 2. Germline V gene sequence: CDR1 KGHSH, CDR2 LQKENI. The CDR3 covers 12 residues. The CDR3, as DNA: TGTGCCAGCTCACTACAGGGGAACGAGCAGTACTTC. Protein: CASSLQGNEQYF.

The DNA for the CDR3 is TGTGCCAGCAGCGAGGGACTAGCGGGCACAGATACGCAGTATTTT. The encoded protein is CASSEGLAGTDTQYF. The chain couples TRBV5-4 to TRBJ2-3, with 11 bases lining up with TRBD2. Trimming removed 4 bases from V and 1 base from J; junction bases left unmatched: 2. Germline assignment: CDR1 SGHNT and CDR2 YYREEE (reference sequence). The CDR3 runs 15 residues.

The chain uses TRBV4-1 and TRBJ1-1; no definite D call. Per germline, CDR1 MGHRA and CDR2 YSYEKL. Trimming took off 4 bases at V and 1 base at J, with 16 bases between the two ends. This CDR3 region has 16 residues. As DNA, the CDR3 is TGCGCCAGCAGCCTTAGAGGATCCGGGGAGAACACTGAAGCTTTCTTT. It yields the protein CASSLRGSGENTEAFF.

The chain combines TRBV5-4 with TRBJ1-3, with D possibly matching TRBD1 (6 bases). The CDR3 totals 17 residues. Trimming removed 3 bases from V and 0 bases from J, with 16 bases in between. Germline assignment: CDR1 SGHNT and CDR2 YYREEE (reference sequence). CDR3 nucleotide sequence: TGTGCCAGCAGCTCCTCATTACAGGGACCCTCTGGAAACACCATATATTTT. Protein product: CASSSSLQGPSGNTIYF.

The chain recombines TRBV19 with TRBJ1-5; 7 bases agree with TRBD1. Trimming cost V 8 bases and J 6 bases; bases outside gene matches: 10. Germline values: CDR1 LNHDA, CDR2 SQIVND (reference sequence). The CDR3 has 14 amino acids. The CDR3 DNA sequence: TGTGCCAGTGAACGACAGGGACGAGGTCAGCCCCAGCATTTT. This gives the protein CASERQGRGQPQHF.

The V gene is TRBV6-5, the J gene TRBJ2-7; 8 bases map to TRBD1. CDR1 is MNHEY and CDR2 is SVGAGI in the germline V gene. V lost 6 bases to trimming and J lost 6 bases; unmatched junction nucleotides: 10. The CDR3 is made up of 14 amino acids. The CDR3 here is CASSRGQEAAEQYF. Here the CDR3 DNA reads TGTGCCAGCAGCCGGGGACAGGAGGCGGCCGAGCAGTACTTC.

CDR3 nucleotide sequence: TGCGCCAGCAGCCACGGACCGGAGAACACTGAAGCTTTCTTT. It specifies CASSHGPENTEAFF. The chain uses TRBV5-1 and TRBJ1-1; D not resolved. CDR3 size: 14 residues. CDR1 and CDR2 from the germline V gene are SGHRS and YFSETQ. V was clipped by 4 bases and J by 1 base, with 11 bases between them.

The J gene is TRBJ1-2, the V gene TRBV5-1, with 11 bases matching TRBD1. Germline V lookup: CDR1 SGHRS, CDR2 YFSETQ. After removal of 2 bases from V and 5 bases from J, the junction contained 5 bases not matched to a gene. The CDR3 contains 15 residues. In DNA, the CDR3 is TGCGCCAGCAGCTTAGACGGACAGGGGGCATATGGCTACACCTTC. Translated: CASSLDGQGAYGYTF.

This chain joins TRBV5-4 and TRBJ1-4, with a tentative D call TRBD1 (6 bases). Germline V gene sequence: CDR1 SGHNT, CDR2 YYREEE (reference sequence). The CDR3 extends over 16 amino acids. With 1 base removed from V and 5 bases from J, the gap between germline ends came to 15 bases. CDR3 sequence reads: CASSLTYLGGNEKLFF. The DNA for the CDR3 is TGTGCCAGCAGCTTGACGTATTTGGGGGGCAATGAAAAACTGTTTTTT.